This T cell receptor beta chain came from a study of blood T cell repertoires in COVID-19. The overall study: Collection of acute and convalescent COVID-19 samples took place in the United States, Italy and Spain.

This table comes from immunoSEQ multiplex PCR, and its TCRdb copy is limited to in-frame clones, with some not included. The profile shows approximately 200,000 clones, more than 65% of them singletons. In its sample, this clone was seen once. This CDR3 has 14 residues. The germline V and J ends were trimmed by 2 bases and 6 bases, with 12 bases remaining between them. Germline CDR1 is MDHEN and CDR2 is SYDVKM. The rearrangement uses TRBV28 and TRBJ2-3; perhaps TRBD2 as D (6 bases). Sample: peripheral blood. This TCR was sampled from a woman aged 55-69 years with acute or convalescent COVID-19. The CDR3 sequence is CASSLLPGLDTQYF. DNA of the CDR3: TGTGCCAGCAGTTTACTTCCGGGACTGGATACGCAGTATTTT.